A single sample is the source of the 13 T cell receptor beta chains below, sequenced in a study of T cells in Graves' hyperthyroidism and ophthalmopathy. There were TCR beta CDR3 regions amplified from RNA transcripts. The TCR CDR3 first-round RT-PCR relied on the HTBI primer set. TCRdb analysed the multiplex PCR reads with MiXCR anew, one entry per CDR3 protein. The profile shows about 640,000 distinct CDR3 sequences, under 25% of them singletons. Input material: blood. These receptors all come from a man aged 25 to 40 with Graves' ophthalmopathy.

There are a few counts of this clonotype. The chain is built from TRBV29-1 and TRBJ1-1; 10 nucleotides align to TRBD1. The CDR3 loop spans 13 amino acids. Germline CDR1 SQVTM, CDR2 ANQGSEA. Trimming at V came to 6 bases and at J to 4 bases, leaving 5 bases not matched to a gene. CDR3 nucleotide sequence: TGCAGCGTCCGCGGACAGGGGGGCACTGAAGCTTTCTTT. Protein sequence: CSVRGQGGTEAFF. Full variable domain (missing parts from reference TRBV29-1 and TRBJ1-1): SAVISQKPSRDICQRGTSLTIQCQVDSQVTMMFWYRQQPGQSLTLIATANQGSEATYESGFVIDKFPISRPNLTFSTLTVSNMSPEDSSIYLCSVRGQGGTEAFFGQGTRLTVV.

This clonotype showed up many times. The V gene is TRBV12-3 or TRBV12-4, the J gene TRBJ2-7, with D possibly matching TRBD1 (5 bases). V was cut by 3 bases and J by 3 bases, with 18 bases left in between. The CDR3 runs to 16 residues. DNA of the CDR3: TGTGCCAGCAGTTTTCTCCTCGGACCCAGGGTCTACGAGCAGTACTTC. Amino acid sequence: CASSFLLGPRVYEQYF.

At least ten counts were recorded for this clonotype. The chain employs TRBV2 and TRBJ2-7; tentative D call: TRBD1 (6 bases). V was pared by 3 bases and J by 3 bases, with 12 bases between. The CDR3 is made up of 14 amino acids. Germline values: CDR1 SNHLY, CDR2 FYNNEI. The chain's CDR3 is CASSDPAGDYEQYF. The CDR3 region has the DNA TGTGCCAGCAGTGACCCGGCAGGGGACTACGAGCAGTACTTC. Full variable domain (rest looked up from reference TRBV2 and TRBJ2-7): EPEVTQTPSHQVTQMGQEVILRCVPISNHLYFYWYRQILGQKVEFLVSFYNNEISEKSEIFDDQFSVERPDGSNFTLKIRSTKLEDSAMYFCASSDPAGDYEQYFGPGTRLTVT.

The genes are TRBV20-1 and TRBJ1-4, with 9 bases that match TRBD1. The CDR3 consists of 15 residues. With 1 base clipped from V and 8 bases from J, the junction kept 8 bases outside the gene matches. CDR1 is DFQATT and CDR2 is SNEGSKA in the germline V gene (reference sequence). CDR3 residues: CSARGPGQGREKLFF. CDR3 DNA sequence: TGCAGTGCTAGAGGACCGGGACAGGGTCGGGAAAAACTGTTTTTT.

The chain joins TRBV30 to TRBJ2-1, with D unresolved. Trimming shortened V by 6 bases and J by 5 bases, and 8 bases separated the two germline ends. The length of the CDR3 is 11 residues. Germline V CDR1 and CDR2: GTSNPN, SVGIG (reference sequence). The CDR3 spells CACVSDNEQFF. DNA of the CDR3: TGTGCCTGTGTGTCGGACAATGAGCAGTTCTTC.

The V call is TRBV19, the J call TRBJ2-1, with 8 bases matching TRBD2. V trimming: 1 base; J trimming: 3 bases; junction bases outside the gene matches: 2. In germline, CDR1 is LNHDA, CDR2 SQIVND (reference sequence). The CDR3 consists of 15 residues. In nucleotides, the CDR3 is TGTGCCAGTAGTATAGCGGGAGGGGTCTACAATGAGCAGTTCTTC. It codes for CASSIAGGVYNEQFF.

This clonotype appeared a few times. This chain uses TRBV6-5 with TRBJ2-7; D is unresolved. Germline values: CDR1 MNHEY, CDR2 SVGAGI. The V and J ends lost 0 bases and 6 bases respectively, with 18 bases between them. The CDR3 consists of 16 residues. CDR3 sequence (DNA): TGTGCCAGCAGTTACTCGTCCTACTACCCCGATCGCGAGCAGTACTTC. Its protein is CASSYSSYYPDREQYF.

The gene calls are TRBV7-6 and TRBJ1-1; TRBD1 matches 7 bases. Trimming removed 5 bases from V and 2 bases from J; junction bases left unmatched: 8. CDR3 size: 15 residues. Germline values: CDR1 SGHVS, CDR2 FNYEAQ. In DNA form, the CDR3 reads TGTGCCAGCAGCCAAAACAGGGGCGGAAACACTGAAGCTTTCTTT. Residues: CASSQNRGGNTEAFF.

In this sample, this clonotype turned up a few times. The gene calls are TRBV20-1 and TRBJ2-3, with 9 bases that match TRBD2. V shed 1 base, J shed 2 bases, and the junction held 13 bases outside the gene matches. This CDR3 region has 18 residues. Germline V lookup: CDR1 DFQATT, CDR2 SNEGSKA (reference sequence). Written as DNA, the CDR3 is TGCAGTGCTAGAGGGACTATAGCGGGAGAGGGGTACACAGATACGCAGTATTTT. Translated, it gives CSARGTIAGEGYTDTQYF.

This clonotype was counted only a few times. The chain is built from TRBV5-1 and TRBJ1-1; 7 bases map to TRBD1. CDR1 and CDR2 from the germline V gene are SGHRS and YFSETQ. This CDR3 comprises 16 residues. The junction had 11 bases not matched to a gene; V was cut back by 4 bases and J by 2 bases. CDR3 DNA sequence: TGCGCCAGCAGCCCCAGGACAGGCATGAGTAACACTGAAGCTTTCTTT. Protein: CASSPRTGMSNTEAFF.

This clonotype was counted between two and nine times. V gene TRBV20-1 combines with J gene TRBJ1-1, with TRBD1 matching over 8 bases. The CDR3 sequence is 14 residues long. Germline V gives CDR1 DFQATT, CDR2 SNEGSKA (reference sequence). The V and J ends lost 3 bases and 2 bases, in that order; junction bases with no gene match: 5. In DNA, the CDR3 is TGCAGTGCTAGGGGGCAGGGGGCCAACACTGAAGCTTTCTTT. Its translation: CSARGQGANTEAFF.

This rearrangement joins TRBV30 to TRBJ2-5; D is unresolved. From germline, CDR1 is GTSNPN and CDR2 SVGIG (reference sequence). The V end lost 2 bases, the J end lost 4 bases, and 2 bases lay between the germline ends. The CDR3 loop spans 10 amino acids. CDR3 loop: CAWSRETQYF. CDR3 DNA: TGTGCCTGGAGTCGAGAGACCCAGTACTTC.

Of note for this clonotype: The DNA is left out, because the CDR3 cannot be placed on it with certainty; the CDR3 is given as TCRdb lists it. The chain combines TRBV7-2 with TRBJ2-7; TRBD1, the D gene given by the table, was not confirmed from the DNA. From its first to its last residue, the CDR3 has 24 amino acids. CDR1 and CDR2 (germline): SGHTA, FQGNSA. The CDR3 region is CASSSVAGWEQFFGPGTQSYEQYF.